These 11 T cell receptor beta chains originate from one sample sequenced in a study of blood T cells in healthy people across ages. A second PCR, run for about 7 to 11 cycles, used a sample-barcoded 5' primer plus a J-beta primer mix. TCRdb reprocessed the 5' RACE reads with MiXCR, giving one entry per CDR3 protein. Counted here are 800,000 or so distinct CDR3 sequences, 62% occurring once; the ten biggest clones make up about a quarter. Material: blood. The source of these receptors is a young man in good health.

The J gene is TRBJ2-7, the V gene TRBV7-8; D not resolved. The germline gives CDR1 SGHVS, CDR2 FQNEAQ. The CDR3 covers 16 residues. Trimming pared 4 bases from V and 5 bases from J, leaving 21 bases between. As DNA, the CDR3 is TGTGCCAGCAGCTCACACGCAGCAGGATCCTCGCACGAGCAGTACTTC. It yields the protein CASSSHAAGSSHEQYF. Full variable domain (rest looked up from reference TRBV7-8 and TRBJ2-7): GAGVSQSPRYKVAKRGQDVALRCDPISGHVSLFWYQQALGQGPEFLTYFQNEAQLDKSGLPSDRFFAERPEGSVSTLKIQRTQQEDSAVYLCASSSHAAGSSHEQYFGPGTRLTVT.

The rearrangement joins TRBV10-3 to TRBJ2-3, with 13 nucleotides matching TRBD2. The CDR3 covers 12 residues. In germline, CDR1 is ENHRY, CDR2 SYGVKD. V was clipped by 10 bases and J by 13 bases; unmatched bases: 8. The chain's CDR3 is CATGTSGESEYF. CDR3 in DNA: TGTGCCACCGGGACTAGCGGGGAAAGCGAGTATTTT.

V gene TRBV7-9 combines with J gene TRBJ1-2; a possible D gene is TRBD1 (5 bases). Trimming cost V 4 bases and J 7 bases, with 16 bases left between them. CDR3 length: 14 residues. Per the germline V gene, CDR1 is SEHNR and CDR2 is FQNEAQ (reference sequence). CDR3 sequence (DNA): TGTGCCAGCAGCTCCGGGACTGGCCACGTTGGCTACACCTTC. The encoded protein is CASSSGTGHVGYTF.

The chain recombines TRBV7-9 with TRBJ2-7, with 10 nucleotides matching TRBD1. Germline CDR1 and CDR2: SEHNR and FQNEAQ (reference sequence). The length of the CDR3 is 15 residues. The J segment lost 7 bases and the V segment lost 5 bases, leaving 11 bases of the junction unmatched. The CDR3 DNA is TGTGCCAGCAGCCGGGGGACAGGGGTTCTGTTGGAGCAGTACTTC. This codes for CASSRGTGVLLEQYF.

V gene TRBV7-2 combines with J gene TRBJ2-3; D perhaps matches TRBD1 (6 bases). The CDR3 has 17 amino acids. Germline CDR1 and CDR2: SGHTA and FQGNSA. With 1 base removed from V and 0 bases from J, the gap between germline ends came to 14 bases. The CDR3 nucleotides read TGTGCCAGCAGCTTAGGCGTAGGGGGTTCTAGCACAGATACGCAGTATTTT. This encodes CASSLGVGGSSTDTQYF.

The V and J genes are TRBV2 and TRBJ1-6, with D unresolved. CDR3 size: 16 residues. V lost 2 bases to trimming and J lost 6 bases, with 14 bases between them. Per the germline V gene, CDR1 is SNHLY and CDR2 is FYNNEI. CDR3 amino acids: CASSEWRTNPNSPLHF. For the CDR3, the DNA is TGTGCCAGCAGTGAATGGCGAACTAATCCTAATTCACCCCTCCACTTT. The full variable domain, in which reference TRBV2 and TRBJ1-6 provide the parts outside the CDR3, is EPEVTQTPSHQVTQMGQEVILRCVPISNHLYFYWYRQILGQKVEFLVSFYNNEISEKSEIFDDQFSVERPDGSNFTLKIRSTKLEDSAMYFCASSEWRTNPNSPLHFGNGTRLTVT.

This clonotype was seen a handful of times. This sequence joins TRBV4-2 and TRBJ2-7; D possibly uses TRBD1 or TRBD2 (5 bases each). V was pared by 4 bases and J by 3 bases, with 13 bases between. Germline values: CDR1 LGHNA, CDR2 YNFKEQ. CDR3 size: 14 residues. The CDR3 DNA reads TGTGCCAGCAGCCCCCGGGACGGCATCTACGAGCAGTACTTC. It specifies CASSPRDGIYEQYF.

The rearrangement joins TRBV21-1 to TRBJ1-4. TRBV21-1 is an annotated pseudogene. This CDR3 spans 16 amino acids. The CDR3 reads CASSLHRDKQEGKLFF. The CDR3 DNA follows: TGTGCCAGTAGCCTCCACCGGGACAAGCAGGAGGGAAAACTGTTTTTT.

The CDR3 reads CASSLVLAQETQYF. As DNA, the CDR3 is TGCGCCAGCAGCTTGGTGCTAGCACAAGAGACCCAGTACTTC. The chain joins TRBV5-1 to TRBJ2-5, with D perhaps matching TRBD2 (5 bases). CDR3 length: 14 residues. V was clipped by 0 bases and J by 2 bases, with 8 bases between them. Germline V CDR1 and CDR2: SGHRS, YFSETQ.

The sample holds many counts of this clonotype. V usage is TRBV5-1 and J usage is TRBJ2-1; D is possibly TRBD1 or TRBD2 (7 bases each). The CDR3 sequence is 15 residues long. CDR1 and CDR2 from the germline V gene are SGHRS and YFSETQ. V lost 2 bases to trimming and J lost 6 bases, with 15 bases between them. In DNA form, the CDR3 reads TGCGCCAGCAGCTTCGGAGACAGGGAGGGCAATGAGCAGTTCTTC. Protein: CASSFGDREGNEQFF.

In this sample, this clonotype turned up a few times. This chain joins TRBV7-8 and TRBJ2-1, with D tentatively TRBD1 (6 bases). Trimming cost V 2 bases and J 12 bases, with 11 bases left between them. The CDR3 has 12 amino acids. Germline V CDR1 and CDR2: SGHVS, FQNEAQ. CDR3 in DNA: TGTGCCAGCAGCTTACAGGGGATGGGGCAGTTCTTC. This gives the protein CASSLQGMGQFF. Supplemented by reference TRBV7-8 and TRBJ2-1, the full variable domain reads GAGVSQSPRYKVAKRGQDVALRCDPISGHVSLFWYQQALGQGPEFLTYFQNEAQLDKSGLPSDRFFAERPEGSVSTLKIQRTQQEDSAVYLCASSLQGMGQFFGPGTRLTVL.